These T cell receptor beta chains were read from a single sample in a study of blood T cell repertoires in COVID-19. Using immunoSEQ multiplex PCR, the repertoire was profiled, and TCRdb retains in-frame clones only, with some absent. Of 200,000 to 250,000 clones in the sample, roughly four fifths were seen once. The sequencing sample was made of peripheral blood. All receptors come from a woman in her thirties or forties with acute or convalescent COVID-19. CDR3s include the opening cysteine and the closing phenylalanine or tryptophan. D genes are given only for firm matches.

V gene: TRBV27
D gene: -
CDR3 length: 17
CDR3 protein: CASSLGGYPSGANVLTF

V gene: TRBV19
D gene: -
CDR3 length: 15
CDR3 protein: CASSMRGLNSYEQYF

V gene: TRBV30
D gene: -
CDR3 length: 12
CDR3 protein: CAWSVYSYEQYF

V gene: TRBV2
D gene: TRBD2
CDR3 length: 15
CDR3 protein: CASMGGASGTYEQYF

V gene: TRBV15
D gene: -
CDR3 length: 16
CDR3 protein: CATSMDIGGNTGELFF

V gene: TRBV5-1
D gene: -
CDR3 length: 15
CDR3 protein: CASSGRLGANTEAFF

V gene: TRBV5-1
D gene: -
CDR3 length: 18
CDR3 protein: CASSLKPPGQGNNSPLHF

V gene: TRBV27
D gene: -
CDR3 length: 13
CDR3 protein: CASKKGSYNEQFF

V gene: TRBV5-5
D gene: TRBD1
CDR3 length: 14
CDR3 protein: CASLRGTGAEKLFF

V gene: TRBV25-1
D gene: TRBD1
CDR3 length: 15
CDR3 protein: CASSDSRGRREKLFF

V gene: TRBV7-2
D gene: -
CDR3 length: 15
CDR3 protein: CASSLQISTNEKLFF

V gene: TRBV21-1
D gene: -
CDR3 length: 13
CDR3 protein: CASRTQGSYGYTF

V gene: TRBV6-1
D gene: -
CDR3 length: 15
CDR3 protein: CASSEATGPNYGYTF

V gene: TRBV28
D gene: TRBD1
CDR3 length: 14
CDR3 protein: CAIESGQGDPEAFF

V gene: TRBV7-3
D gene: TRBD2
CDR3 length: 16
CDR3 protein: CASSLTLAGGPNEQFF

V gene: TRBV5-1
D gene: -
CDR3 length: 16
CDR3 protein: CASSLASFSGVYEQYF

V gene: TRBV5-1
D gene: -
CDR3 length: 13
CDR3 protein: CASGPREAVGYTF

V gene: TRBV7-2
D gene: TRBD2
CDR3 length: 15
CDR3 protein: CASSIIAGGPIEQYF

V gene: TRBV27
D gene: TRBD2
CDR3 length: 13
CDR3 protein: CASRTFREAEQFF

V gene: TRBV10-3
D gene: -
CDR3 length: 15
CDR3 protein: CAISDGGRGGQPQHF

V gene: TRBV5-1
D gene: -
CDR3 length: 12
CDR3 protein: CASSDPGYGYTF

V gene: TRBV6-5
D gene: TRBD1
CDR3 length: 14
CDR3 protein: CASRGQGRFDEQYF

V gene: TRBV11-2
D gene: TRBD2
CDR3 length: 17
CDR3 protein: CASSPGTSGGLFYEQYF

V gene: TRBV7-9
D gene: TRBD2
CDR3 length: 18
CDR3 protein: CASSLALSFSGRKETQYF

V gene: TRBV18
D gene: TRBD1
CDR3 length: 15
CDR3 protein: CASSPDRKTGNTIYF

V gene: TRBV19
D gene: -
CDR3 length: 13
CDR3 protein: CASSITRDNEQYF

V gene: TRBV24-1
D gene: -
CDR3 length: 15
CDR3 protein: CATSDGASSSYEQYF

V gene: TRBV6-1
D gene: -
CDR3 length: 18
CDR3 protein: CASSERKALGAGSYGYTF

V gene: TRBV6-2/TRBV6-3
D gene: TRBD2
CDR3 length: 16
CDR3 protein: CASSSGKRGVTDTQYF

V gene: TRBV4-3
D gene: TRBD1
CDR3 length: 17
CDR3 protein: CASSQAGGARLDYGYTF

V gene: TRBV5-1
D gene: -
CDR3 length: 13
CDR3 protein: CASSLYKGYEQYF

V gene: TRBV5-6
D gene: TRBD1
CDR3 length: 15
CDR3 protein: CASSLVTGVYNEQFF

V gene: TRBV7-9
D gene: -
CDR3 length: 15
CDR3 protein: CASSPLGAGVNEQFF

V gene: TRBV7-3
D gene: TRBD2
CDR3 length: 16
CDR3 protein: CASSSPAERGGDTQYF

V gene: TRBV7-2
D gene: -
CDR3 length: 16
CDR3 protein: CASSPRRGGGNEKLFF

V gene: TRBV7-9
D gene: TRBD2
CDR3 length: 15
CDR3 protein: CASSLDMSGRDTQYF

V gene: TRBV18
D gene: -
CDR3 length: 12
CDR3 protein: CASSNPGDTQYF

V gene: TRBV20-1
D gene: -
CDR3 length: 11
CDR3 protein: CSPTQGTEAFF

V gene: TRBV10-3
D gene: -
CDR3 length: 16
CDR3 protein: CAIRNRDSPDTGELFF

V gene: TRBV6-2/TRBV6-3
D gene: -
CDR3 length: 14
CDR3 protein: CASSYRTSFLEAFF

V gene: TRBV3-1/TRBV3-2
D gene: -
CDR3 length: 16
CDR3 protein: CASSQALGLGTGELFF

V gene: TRBV19
D gene: -
CDR3 length: 16
CDR3 protein: CASSNYRDTTGDTQYF

V gene: TRBV6-5
D gene: -
CDR3 length: 14
CDR3 protein: CASSSTLSTDTQYF

V gene: TRBV19
D gene: -
CDR3 length: 11
CDR3 protein: CASGDSEKLFF

V gene: TRBV2
D gene: TRBD2
CDR3 length: 15
CDR3 protein: CASSEVSGTKYEQYF

V gene: TRBV10-1
D gene: -
CDR3 length: 15
CDR3 protein: CASSAEGGELGEQFF

V gene: TRBV30
D gene: -
CDR3 length: 13
CDR3 protein: CAWSVTRDYGYTF

V gene: TRBV27
D gene: TRBD1
CDR3 length: 14
CDR3 protein: CASSLSGQGEEQYF

V gene: TRBV10-1
D gene: TRBD2
CDR3 length: 18
CDR3 protein: CASSESKLAGLRTDTQYF

V gene: TRBV6-6
D gene: -
CDR3 length: 13
CDR3 protein: CASQRGGNYGYTF